One sample yielded the 8 T cell receptor beta chains listed below, sequenced in a study of shared clonotypes between healthy human individuals (TCRdb year 2020). The receptor library was made with the immunoSEQ multiplex PCR assay. What TCRdb holds here is the immuneACCESS table cut down to in-frame rearrangements. Part of the clones is not present; checked against another copy, under half of the missing clones reflect an unresolved V gene, and the others are unexplained. The sample records a few million clones, around 94% of which are singletons. Over 0.12% of the sample is in the top ten clones. The sequenced sample consisted of naive CD4+ T cells sorted from blood. This specimen's cell subset or site label, interpreted: CD45RA+ positively selected. The receptor source for this set is a man aged 18 to 29 in good health.

With respect to this clone: Other DNA sequences in this sample translate to the same CDR3. The chain links TRBV6-5 to TRBJ2-6; D is possibly TRBD1 or TRBD2 (5 bases each). Germline CDR1 and CDR2: MNHEY and SVGAGI. CDR3 length: 15 amino acids. V lost 5 bases and J 0 bases, leaving 8 bases between the germline ends. CDR3 DNA sequence: TGTGCCAGCAGTAGGGACCTCTCTGGGGCCAACGTCCTGACTTTC. Translation: CASSRDLSGANVLTF.

This chain links TRBV25-1 with TRBJ2-1; TRBD2 matches 13 bases. J was trimmed by 12 bases and V by 2 bases; bases with no gene match: 7. This CDR3 comprises 15 residues. Germline V gene lookup returns CDR1 MGHDK and CDR2 SYGVNS. CDR3 amino acids: CASSEETSGRRGQFF. DNA for the CDR3: TGTGCCAGCAGTGAAGAGACTAGCGGGAGGAGGGGGCAGTTCTTC.

V and J are TRBV10-3 and TRBJ1-2; 8 bases are shared with TRBD1. The V segment lost 8 bases and the J segment 6 bases; nucleotides outside the gene matches: 8. The CDR3 has 13 amino acids. Germline CDR1 ENHRY, CDR2 SYGVKD. CDR3 sequence: CAIGRQGNDGYTF. CDR3 in DNA: TGTGCCATCGGACGACAGGGGAATGATGGCTACACCTTC.

The chain carries TRBV28 and TRBJ1-5, with D possibly matching TRBD1 (5 bases). The V end was cut by 3 bases, the J end by 3 bases, with 9 bases between. The CDR3 has 14 amino acids. Germline CDR1 and CDR2: MDHEN and SYDVKM. The CDR3 here is CASSLAGPNQPQHF. Written as DNA, the CDR3 is TGTGCCAGCAGTTTGGCAGGGCCCAATCAGCCCCAGCATTTT.

This chain connects TRBV11-2 to TRBJ2-1; tentatively, D is TRBD2 (6 bases). Between the trimmed V and J ends, which lost 0 bases and 0 bases, there was a span of 18 bases. Per the germline V gene, CDR1 is SGHAT and CDR2 is FQNNGV. The CDR3 has 19 residues. Written as DNA, the CDR3 is TGTGCCAGCAGCTTAGACTCCCCCCTAGCGCGTAGCTCCTACAATGAGCAGTTCTTC. Amino acid sequence: CASSLDSPLARSSYNEQFF.

V is TRBV18 and J is TRBJ1-1; 8 nucleotides align to TRBD1. Looked up from germline, CDR1 is KGHSH and CDR2 is LQKENI. This CDR3 region has 14 residues. V was pared by 4 bases and J by 1 base, with 2 bases of the junction left unmatched. This chain's CDR3 is CASSHRGENTEAFF. The CDR3 DNA sequence: TGTGCCAGCTCACACAGGGGGGAGAACACTGAAGCTTTCTTT.

V usage is TRBV12-5 and J usage is TRBJ2-2; unclear D gene. Trimming shortened V by 0 bases and J by 6 bases, and 11 bases separated the two germline ends. This CDR3 comprises 15 residues. The germline V gene has CDR1 LGHNT and CDR2 FRNRAP. The CDR3 is CASGLVGVVSGELFF. DNA for the CDR3: TGTGCTAGTGGTTTGGTAGGAGTGGTTTCCGGGGAGCTGTTTTTT.

This rearrangement joins TRBV7-2 to TRBJ2-7; 7 bases are a match to TRBD2. The CDR3 is made up of 14 amino acids. The V gene's germline CDR1 is SGHTA and CDR2 FQGNSA. The V and J ends lost 5 bases and 2 bases, in that order; junction bases with no gene match: 6. CDR3 DNA: TGTGCCAGCAGCAACGGACTAGTCCCCTACGAGCAGTACTTC. Translated: CASSNGLVPYEQYF. Variable domain in full (rest from reference TRBV7-2 and TRBJ2-7): GAGVSQSPSNKVTEKGKDVELRCDPISGHTALYWYRQSLGQGLEFLIYFQGNSAPDKSGLPSDRFSAERTGGSVSTLTIQRTQQEDSAVYLCASSNGLVPYEQYFGPGTRLTVT.